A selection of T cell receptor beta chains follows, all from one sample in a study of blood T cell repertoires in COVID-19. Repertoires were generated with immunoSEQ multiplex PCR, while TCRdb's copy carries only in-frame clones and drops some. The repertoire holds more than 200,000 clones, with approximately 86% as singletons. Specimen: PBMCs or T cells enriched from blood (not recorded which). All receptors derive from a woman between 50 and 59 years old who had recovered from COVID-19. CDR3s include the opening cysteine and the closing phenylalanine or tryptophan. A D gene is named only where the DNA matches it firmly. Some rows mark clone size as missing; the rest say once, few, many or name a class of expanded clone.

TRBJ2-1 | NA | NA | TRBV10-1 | CASSESPGSYNEQFF | TGCGCCAGCAGTGAAAGTCCAGGCTCCTACAATGAGCAGTTCTTC
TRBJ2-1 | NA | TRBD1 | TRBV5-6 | CASSRDRFSSYNEQFF | TGTGCCAGCAGCCGGGACAGGTTTAGCTCCTACAATGAGCAGTTCTTC
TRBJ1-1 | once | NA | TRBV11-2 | CASSSRTALNTEAFF | TGTGCCAGCAGCTCGAGGACAGCACTGAACACTGAAGCTTTCTTT
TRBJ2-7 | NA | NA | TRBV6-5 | CASSHESNSYEQYF | TGTGCCAGCAGTCACGAGTCGAACTCCTACGAGCAGTACTTC
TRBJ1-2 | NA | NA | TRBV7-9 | CASSYTSEAGYTF | TGTGCCAGCAGCTACACATCGGAGGCCGGCTACACCTTC
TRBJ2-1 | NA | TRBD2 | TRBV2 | CASRETSGYNEQFF | TGTGCCAGCAGGGAGACTAGCGGTTACAATGAGCAGTTCTTC
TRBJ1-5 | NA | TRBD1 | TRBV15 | CATSSGGFDQPQHF | TGTGCCACCAGCTCAGGGGGTTTCGATCAGCCCCAGCATTTT
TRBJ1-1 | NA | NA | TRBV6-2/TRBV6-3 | CASSSRGQSTEAFF | TGTGCCAGCAGCTCCCGCGGACAGAGCACTGAAGCTTTCTTT
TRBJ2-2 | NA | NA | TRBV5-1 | CASSLGGFTGELFF | TGCGCCAGCAGCTTGGGCGGGTTCACCGGGGAGCTGTTTTTT
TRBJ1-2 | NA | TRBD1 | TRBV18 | CASSPSAGGYGYTF | TGTGCCAGCTCACCGTCGGCAGGGGGGTATGGCTACACCTTC
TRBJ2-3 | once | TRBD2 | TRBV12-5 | CASGLGLAGGPDTQYF | TGTGCTAGTGGTTTGGGACTAGCGGGAGGTCCCGATACGCAGTATTTT
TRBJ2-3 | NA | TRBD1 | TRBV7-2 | CASSTPTGTDTQYF | TGTGCCAGCAGCACCCCGACAGGGACCGATACGCAGTATTTT
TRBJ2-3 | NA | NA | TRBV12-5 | CASARPGIRTDTQYF | TGTGCTAGTGCCCGCCCCGGGATACGCACAGATACGCAGTATTTT
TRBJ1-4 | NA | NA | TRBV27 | CASSEGVRANEKLFF | TGTGCCAGCAGCGAGGGGGTTAGGGCTAATGAAAAACTGTTTTTT
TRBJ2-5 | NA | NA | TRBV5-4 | CASSLGGIGQETQYF | TGTGCCAGCAGCTTGGGGGGCATAGGTCAAGAGACCCAGTACTTC
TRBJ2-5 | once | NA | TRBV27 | CASSLLVQETQYF | TGTGCCAGCAGTTTACTAGTCCAAGAGACCCAGTACTTC
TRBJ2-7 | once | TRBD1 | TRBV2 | CASSVRTGPYEQYF | TGTGCCAGCAGTGTCCGGACAGGGCCATACGAGCAGTACTTC
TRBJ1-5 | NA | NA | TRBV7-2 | CASSLDTGSHQPQHF | TGTGCCAGCAGCTTAGATACAGGGTCCCACCAGCCCCAGCATTTT
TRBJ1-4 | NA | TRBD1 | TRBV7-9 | CASSLFPGGAGEKLFF | TGTGCCAGCAGCTTATTCCCAGGGGGCGCAGGTGAAAAACTGTTTTTT
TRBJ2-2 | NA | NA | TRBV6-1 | CASSEPGFWLSNTGELFF | TGTGCCAGCAGTGAACCGGGGTTTTGGCTTTCGAACACCGGGGAGCTGTTTTTT
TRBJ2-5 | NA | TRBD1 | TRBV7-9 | CASSVGQVEETQYF | TGTGCCAGCAGCGTAGGACAGGTCGAAGAGACCCAGTACTTC
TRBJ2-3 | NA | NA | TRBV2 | CASSSTGTQGETQYF | TGTGCCAGCAGTTCAACCGGGACTCAAGGGGAGACGCAGTATTTT